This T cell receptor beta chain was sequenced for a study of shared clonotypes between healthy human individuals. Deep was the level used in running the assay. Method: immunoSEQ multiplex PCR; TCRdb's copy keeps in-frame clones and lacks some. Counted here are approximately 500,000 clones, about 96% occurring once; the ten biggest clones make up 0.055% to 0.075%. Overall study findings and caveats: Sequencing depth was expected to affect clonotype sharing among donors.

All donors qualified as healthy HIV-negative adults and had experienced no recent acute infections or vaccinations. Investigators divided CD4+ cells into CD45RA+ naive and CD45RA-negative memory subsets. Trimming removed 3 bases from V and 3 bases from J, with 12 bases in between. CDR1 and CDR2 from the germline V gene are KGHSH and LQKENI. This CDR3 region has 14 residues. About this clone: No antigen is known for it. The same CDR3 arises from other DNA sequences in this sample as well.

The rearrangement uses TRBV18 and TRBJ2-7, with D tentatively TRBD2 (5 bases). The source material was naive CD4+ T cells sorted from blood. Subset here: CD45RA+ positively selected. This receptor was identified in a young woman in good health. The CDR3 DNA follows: TGTGCCAGCTCACCTGCGGGTCGAAACTACGAGCAGTACTTC. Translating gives CASSPAGRNYEQYF.